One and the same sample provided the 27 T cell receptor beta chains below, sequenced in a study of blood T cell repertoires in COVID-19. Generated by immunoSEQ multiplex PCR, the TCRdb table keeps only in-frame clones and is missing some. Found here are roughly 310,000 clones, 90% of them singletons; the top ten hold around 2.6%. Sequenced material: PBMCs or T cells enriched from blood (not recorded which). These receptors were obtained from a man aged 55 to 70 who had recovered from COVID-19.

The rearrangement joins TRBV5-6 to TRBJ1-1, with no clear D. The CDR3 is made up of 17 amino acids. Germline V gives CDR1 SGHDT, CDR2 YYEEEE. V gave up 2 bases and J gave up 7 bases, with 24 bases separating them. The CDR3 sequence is CASSLDRGFGNRVEAFF. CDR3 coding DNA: TGTGCCAGCAGCTTAGATCGGGGATTTGGGAATAGGGTTGAAGCTTTCTTT. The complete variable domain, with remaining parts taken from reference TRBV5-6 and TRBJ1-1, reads DAGVTQSPTHLIKTRGQQVTLRCSPKSGHDTVSWYQQALGQGPQFIFQYYEEEERQRGNFPDRFSGHQFPNYSSELNVNALLLGDSALYLCASSLDRGFGNRVEAFFGQGTRLTVV.

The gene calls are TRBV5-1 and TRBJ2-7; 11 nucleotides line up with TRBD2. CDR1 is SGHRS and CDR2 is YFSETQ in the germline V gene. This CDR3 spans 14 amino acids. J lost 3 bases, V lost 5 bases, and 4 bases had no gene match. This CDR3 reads CASRLTSGSYEQYF. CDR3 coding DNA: TGCGCCAGCAGACTCACTAGCGGGAGCTACGAGCAGTACTTC. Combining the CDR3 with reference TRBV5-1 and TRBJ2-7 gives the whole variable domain KAGVTQTPRYLIKTRGQQVTLSCSPISGHRSVSWYQQTPGQGLQFLFEYFSETQRNKGNFPGRFSGRQFSNSRSEMNVSTLELGDSALYLCASRLTSGSYEQYFGPGTRLTVT.

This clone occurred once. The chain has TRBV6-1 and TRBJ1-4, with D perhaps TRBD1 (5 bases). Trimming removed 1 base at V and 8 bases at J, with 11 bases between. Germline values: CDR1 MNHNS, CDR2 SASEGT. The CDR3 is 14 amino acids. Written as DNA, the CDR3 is TGTGCCAGCAGTGAAGGGGGGAGGTGGGAAAAACTGTTTTTT. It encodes CASSEGGRWEKLFF.

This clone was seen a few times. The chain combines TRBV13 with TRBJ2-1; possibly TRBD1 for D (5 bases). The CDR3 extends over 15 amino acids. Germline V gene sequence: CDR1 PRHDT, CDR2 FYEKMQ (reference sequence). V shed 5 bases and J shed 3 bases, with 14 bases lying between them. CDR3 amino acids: CASSLSGQGYNEQFF. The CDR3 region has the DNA TGTGCCAGCAGCCTATCAGGGCAAGGCTACAATGAGCAGTTCTTC.

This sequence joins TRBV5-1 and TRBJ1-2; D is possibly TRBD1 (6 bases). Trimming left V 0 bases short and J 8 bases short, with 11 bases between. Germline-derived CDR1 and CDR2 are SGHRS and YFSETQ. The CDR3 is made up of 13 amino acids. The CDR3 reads CASSLDRDVGYTF. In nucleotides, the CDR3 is TGCGCCAGCAGCTTGGACAGGGATGTAGGCTACACCTTC.

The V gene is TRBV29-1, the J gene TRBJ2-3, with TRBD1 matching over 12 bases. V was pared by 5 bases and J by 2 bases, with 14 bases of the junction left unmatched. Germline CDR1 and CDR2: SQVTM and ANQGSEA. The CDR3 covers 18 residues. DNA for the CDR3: TGCAGCGTTTCCGGGACAGGGGGCGGTGGACTTATCACAGATACGCAGTATTTT. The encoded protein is CSVSGTGGGGLITDTQYF.

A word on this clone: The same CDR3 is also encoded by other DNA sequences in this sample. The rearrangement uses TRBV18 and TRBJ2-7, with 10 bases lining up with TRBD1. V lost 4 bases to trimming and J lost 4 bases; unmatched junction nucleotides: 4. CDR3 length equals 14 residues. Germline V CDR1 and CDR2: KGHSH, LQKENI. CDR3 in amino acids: CASSRPGQGYEQYF. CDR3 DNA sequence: TGTGCCAGCTCACGACCGGGACAGGGGTACGAGCAGTACTTC.

The DNA for the CDR3 is TGTGCCACCACACAGGGCGGAGGCACAGATACGCAGTATTTT. This encodes CATTQGGGTDTQYF. The chain links TRBV5-6 to TRBJ2-3, with D maybe TRBD1 (6 bases). V was pared by 9 bases and J by 1 base, with 15 bases between. This CDR3 is built from 14 residues. The germline V gene encodes CDR1 SGHDT and CDR2 YYEEEE.

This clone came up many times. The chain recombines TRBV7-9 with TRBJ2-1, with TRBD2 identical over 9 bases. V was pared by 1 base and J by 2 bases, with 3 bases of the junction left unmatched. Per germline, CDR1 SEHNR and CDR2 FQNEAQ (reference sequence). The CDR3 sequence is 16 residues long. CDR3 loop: CASSLDASGTYNEQFF. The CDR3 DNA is TGTGCCAGCAGCTTAGATGCTAGCGGGACCTACAATGAGCAGTTCTTC.

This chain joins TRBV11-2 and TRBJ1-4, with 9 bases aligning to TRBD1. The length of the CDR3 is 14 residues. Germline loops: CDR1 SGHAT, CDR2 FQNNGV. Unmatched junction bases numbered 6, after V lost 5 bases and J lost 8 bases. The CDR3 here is CASSEQGAGEKLFF. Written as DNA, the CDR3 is TGTGCCAGCAGCGAACAGGGGGCTGGGGAAAAACTGTTTTTT.

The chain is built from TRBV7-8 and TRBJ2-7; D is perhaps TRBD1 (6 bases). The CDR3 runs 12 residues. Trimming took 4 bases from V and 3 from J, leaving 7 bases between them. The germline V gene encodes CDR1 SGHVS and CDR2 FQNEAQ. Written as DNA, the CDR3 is TGTGCCAGCAGCTCACAGGGCTACGAGCAGTACTTC. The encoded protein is CASSSQGYEQYF.

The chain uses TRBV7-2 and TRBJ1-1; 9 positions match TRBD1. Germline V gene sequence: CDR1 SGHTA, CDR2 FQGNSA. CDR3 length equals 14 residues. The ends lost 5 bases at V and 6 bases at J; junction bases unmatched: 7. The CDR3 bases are TGTGCCAGCAGCCAACGGACAGGGGACTCTGAAGCTTTCTTT. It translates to CASSQRTGDSEAFF. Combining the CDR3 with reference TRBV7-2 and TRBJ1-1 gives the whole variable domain GAGVSQSPSNKVTEKGKDVELRCDPISGHTALYWYRQSLGQGLEFLIYFQGNSAPDKSGLPSDRFSAERTGGSVSTLTIQRTQQEDSAVYLCASSQRTGDSEAFFGQGTRLTVV.

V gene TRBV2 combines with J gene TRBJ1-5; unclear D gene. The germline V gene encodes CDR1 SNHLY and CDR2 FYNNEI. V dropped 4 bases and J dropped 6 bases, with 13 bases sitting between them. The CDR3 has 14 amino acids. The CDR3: CASSVCPYCQPQHF. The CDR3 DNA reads TGTGCCAGCAGTGTTTGCCCCTACTGTCAGCCCCAGCATTTT.

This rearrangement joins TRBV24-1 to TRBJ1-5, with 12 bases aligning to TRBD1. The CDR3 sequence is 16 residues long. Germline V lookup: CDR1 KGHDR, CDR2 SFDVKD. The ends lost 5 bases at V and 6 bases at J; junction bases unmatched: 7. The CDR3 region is CATSATGQGARQPQHF. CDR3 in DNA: TGTGCCACCAGTGCCACGGGACAGGGGGCCCGTCAGCCCCAGCATTTT.

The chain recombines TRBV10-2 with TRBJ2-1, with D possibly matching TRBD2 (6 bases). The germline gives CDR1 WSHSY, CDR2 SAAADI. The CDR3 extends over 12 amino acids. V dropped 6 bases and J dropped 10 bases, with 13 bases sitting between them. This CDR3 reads CASRAGGGEQFF. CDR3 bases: TGCGCCAGCAGGGCCGGGGGAGGAGAGCAGTTCTTC.

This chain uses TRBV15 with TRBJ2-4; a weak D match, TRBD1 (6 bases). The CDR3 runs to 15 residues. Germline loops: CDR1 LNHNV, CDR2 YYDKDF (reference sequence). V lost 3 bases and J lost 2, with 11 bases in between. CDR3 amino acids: CATSSRGQPKNIQYF. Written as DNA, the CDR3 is TGTGCCACCAGCAGTCGCGGACAGCCCAAAAACATTCAGTACTTC.

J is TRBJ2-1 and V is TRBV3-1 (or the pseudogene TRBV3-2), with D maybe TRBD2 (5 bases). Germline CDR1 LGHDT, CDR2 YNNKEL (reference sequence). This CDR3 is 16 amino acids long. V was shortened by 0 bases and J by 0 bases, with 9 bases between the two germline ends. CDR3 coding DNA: TGTGCCAGCAGCCAAGATGCGGGCTTCTCCTACAATGAGCAGTTCTTC. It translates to CASSQDAGFSYNEQFF.

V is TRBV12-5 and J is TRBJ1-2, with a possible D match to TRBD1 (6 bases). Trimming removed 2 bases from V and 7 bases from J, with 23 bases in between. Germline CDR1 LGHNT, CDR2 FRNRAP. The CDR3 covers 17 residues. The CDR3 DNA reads TGTGCTAGTGGTTTGTTTGGGCAGGAGAAAGGGGGTCGTGGCTACACCTTC. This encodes CASGLFGQEKGGRGYTF.

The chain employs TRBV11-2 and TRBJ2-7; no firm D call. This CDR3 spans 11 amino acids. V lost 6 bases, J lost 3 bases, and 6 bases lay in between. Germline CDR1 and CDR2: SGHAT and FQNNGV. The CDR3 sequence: CASRDFYEQYF. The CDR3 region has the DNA TGTGCCAGCAGAGACTTCTACGAGCAGTACTTC.

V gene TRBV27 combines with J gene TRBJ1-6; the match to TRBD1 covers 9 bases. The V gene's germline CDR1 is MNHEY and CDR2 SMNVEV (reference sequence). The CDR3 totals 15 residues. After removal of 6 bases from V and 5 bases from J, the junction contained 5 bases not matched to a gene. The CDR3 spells CASRTGTGNNSPLHF. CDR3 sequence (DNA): TGTGCCAGCAGGACCGGGACAGGGAATAATTCACCCCTCCACTTT.

CDR3 bases: TGTGCCAGCAGTGTGGGACAGGCGGATTCACCCCTCCACTTT. The encoded protein is CASSVGQADSPLHF. The chain uses TRBV2 and TRBJ1-6; TRBD1 agrees at 8 bases. The CDR3 has 14 amino acids. Germline-derived CDR1 and CDR2 are SNHLY and FYNNEI. The V gene end was trimmed by 4 bases and the J gene end by 8 bases; junction bases not matched to a gene: 4.

In nucleotides, the CDR3 is TGTGCCAGCAGCTTTCGGGGGAGTCAAGAGACCCAGTACTTC. As protein: CASSFRGSQETQYF. The chain carries TRBV7-9 and TRBJ2-5, with a weak D call TRBD2 (6 bases). The CDR3 is 14 amino acids. Germline V gene data show CDR1 as SEHNR and CDR2 as FQNEAQ (reference sequence). V gave up 3 bases and J gave up 2 bases, with 10 bases separating them.

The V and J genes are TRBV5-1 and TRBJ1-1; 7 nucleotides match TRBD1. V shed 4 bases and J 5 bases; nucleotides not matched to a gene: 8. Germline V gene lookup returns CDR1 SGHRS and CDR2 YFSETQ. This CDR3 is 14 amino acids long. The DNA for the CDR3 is TGCGCCAGCAGCGATACAGGGGCAACGACTGAAGCTTTCTTT. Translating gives CASSDTGATTEAFF.

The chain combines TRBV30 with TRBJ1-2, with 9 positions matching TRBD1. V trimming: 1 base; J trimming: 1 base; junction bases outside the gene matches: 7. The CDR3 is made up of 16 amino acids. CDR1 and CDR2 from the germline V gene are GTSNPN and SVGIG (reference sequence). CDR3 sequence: CAWSATGTGLNYGYTF. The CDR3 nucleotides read TGTGCCTGGAGTGCTACCGGGACAGGGCTTAACTATGGCTACACCTTC.

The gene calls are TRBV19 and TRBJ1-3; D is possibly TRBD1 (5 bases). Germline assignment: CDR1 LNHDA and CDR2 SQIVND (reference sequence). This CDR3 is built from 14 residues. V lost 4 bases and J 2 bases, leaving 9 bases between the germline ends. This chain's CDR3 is CASSSRVTGNTIYF. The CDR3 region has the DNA TGTGCCAGTAGTAGCAGGGTTACTGGAAACACCATATATTTT.

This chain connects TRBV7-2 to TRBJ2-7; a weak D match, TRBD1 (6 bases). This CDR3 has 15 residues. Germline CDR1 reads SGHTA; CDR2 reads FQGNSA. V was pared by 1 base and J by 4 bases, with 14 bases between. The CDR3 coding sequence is TGTGCCAGCAGCTTAGAGTCAGGGGTAGCTTACGAGCAGTACTTC. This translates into CASSLESGVAYEQYF.

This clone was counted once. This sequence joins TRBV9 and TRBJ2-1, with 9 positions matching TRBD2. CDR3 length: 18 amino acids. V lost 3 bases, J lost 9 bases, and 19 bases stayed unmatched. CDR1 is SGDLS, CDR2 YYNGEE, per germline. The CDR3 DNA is TGTGCCAGCAGCGCCTCCTTGTCGAGCGGGGGGCTTCGAGGTGAGCAGTTCTTC. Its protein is CASSASLSSGGLRGEQFF.